A single sample gave rise to the 3 T cell receptor beta chains below, sequenced in a study of blood T cell repertoires in COVID-19. The assay was immunoSEQ multiplex PCR, and TCRdb's table has in-frame clones only and misses some. The table records about 170,000 clones, 85% to 90% of them present only once. The sequencing sample was made of peripheral blood. These receptors were taken from an elderly woman with COVID-19, enrolled during active disease.

Of note for this clone: This sample includes further DNA sequences coding for the same CDR3. This sequence joins TRBV7-9 and TRBJ2-3, with D perhaps TRBD2 (6 bases). V shed 3 bases and J shed 0 bases, with 7 bases lying between them. The CDR3 has 14 amino acids. Germline V CDR1 and CDR2: SEHNR, FQNEAQ (reference sequence). The DNA for the CDR3 is TGTGCCAGCAGCTTGGCGGGGAGCACAGATACGCAGTATTTT. Translation: CASSLAGSTDTQYF.

The V and J genes are TRBV28 and TRBJ1-2; TRBD1 aligns across 7 bases. There are 15 residues in the CDR3. V lost 5 bases, J lost 5 bases, and 11 bases stayed unmatched. Germline V lookup: CDR1 MDHEN, CDR2 SYDVKM. The CDR3 loop reads CASSTAGGGDYGYTF. CDR3 sequence (DNA): TGTGCCAGCAGTACCGCCGGAGGGGGCGATTATGGCTACACCTTC.

This clone came up once. The chain uses TRBV10-3 and TRBJ2-1; 8 nucleotides match TRBD2. The J segment lost 4 bases and the V segment lost 3 bases, leaving 8 bases of the junction unmatched. Germline-derived CDR1 and CDR2 are ENHRY and SYGVKD. The CDR3 runs 16 residues. The CDR3 coding sequence is TGTGCCATCAGTGAACAGGCGGGAGGAAGGTACAATGAGCAGTTCTTC. Its translation is CAISEQAGGRYNEQFF.